The entry below describes one T cell receptor (beta chain). The specificity of this receptor is unknown. Per-nucleotide qualities are absent, and no much larger clonotype sits a single base away. TCRbeta CDR3 regions were amplified from genomic DNA by means of the immunoSEQ Assay, a bias-controlled multiplex PCR. As for the authors' bioinformatics: Nucleated cell counts per sample were estimated from amplification of reference gene primers within the assay. To quantify the absolute abundance of each unique TCRbeta CDR3 rearrangement, sequence reads were collapsed and filtered. For each sample, productive Simpson clonality was calculated by taking the square root of Simpson's diversity index across productive rearrangements. TCRdb stores this immuneACCESS table with in-frame sequences only. Part of the clones is absent; in the studies checked, under half of the shortfall reflects unresolved V genes, and no reason is known for the rest. Clone size and the V and J calls come from that table; the DNA yielded D and trimming. This sample lists fewer than 300,000 clones; approximately 83% were detected once. The ten largest clones take up over 8.5% of the sample.

The CDR3 runs 13 amino acids, cysteine and phenylalanine included. The only DNA kept is the CDR3, 39 bases in frame from the first base. For CDR1 and CDR2, the germline V gene (reference sequence) lists MNHEY and SMNVEV. Trimming takes 7 bases from V and 5 bases from J, and the germline ends sit 15 bases apart. This record comes from a study of blood T cell repertoires in COVID-19 (dated by TCRdb to the early 2020s). About the study as a whole: Samples covering the acute and convalescent phases of COVID-19 were provided by collaborators in the United States, Italy and Spain. The prospective study material was composed of cDNA or gDNA derived from T cells, B-cell-depleted T cells, or PBMCs. The dataset comprised deeply sampled blood TCRbeta repertoires from subjects exposed to, actively infected with, or recovered from COVID-19. The repertoires were released in a freely available public database intended as a resource for research on the immune response to SARS-CoV-2. The samples were drawn from two sources: the first 160 participants of the ongoing ImmuneRACE study, and 1,200 or so subjects contributed by 6 global collaborators. Sample metadata almost always included a de-identified subject ID, COVID-19 status, age in years and sex. Where available, HLA class I and class II types were taken from metadata supplied by the sample provider and were not determined by assay-based typing. The full study reports these points: The amount of clinical and demographic metadata varied by source and participant and was provided uncurated.

Another Seattle source contributed samples from volunteer blood donors who had recovered from COVID-19. Each collaborating institution followed its own protocols to collect whole blood in K2EDTA tubes. For TCRbeta analysis, collaborators shipped samples in one of three forms: frozen whole blood, isolated PBMCs, or DNA extracted from either of those sample types. This receptor was obtained from a woman aged 50 to 60 who had recovered from COVID-19. The sequencing sample was made of peripheral blood. Recombination connected TRBV27 to TRBJ2-7; tentative D gene TRBD1, with 6 bases matching. The CDR3 is CASTRGRGNEQYF. In nucleotide form, the sequence is TGTGCCAGCACCCGAGGCAGGGGAAACGAGCAGTACTTC.